This T cell receptor beta chain was observed in a study of OX40 agonist ivuxolimab in advanced cancers. At the level of the study: The dose-escalation cohort was about 80% male, with a mean age of about 58 years, ranging about 23 to 90.

Germline V gives CDR1 LGHNA, CDR2 YNFKEQ. The CDR3 covers 17 residues. The trim removed 0 bases at V and 5 bases at J, leaving 11 bases unmatched. Profiled with immunoSEQ multiplex PCR; TCRdb holds only in-frame clones, not every one. The repertoire holds some 86,000 clones, approximately 86% seen once, with about 4% in the top ten. The chain is built from TRBV4-2 and TRBJ2-7; TRBD2 matches at 9 bases. The source of this sequence is an adult with an advanced solid tumor such as melanoma, head and neck, liver or kidney cancer. This sample comprised CD4+ or CD8+ T cells sorted from blood, obtained in a trial of the OX40 agonist ivuxolimab. The CDR3 here is CASSQERRAGGIHEQYF. The CDR3, as DNA: TGTGCCAGCAGCCAAGAACGGAGAGCGGGAGGTATCCACGAGCAGTACTTC.